Relative to its sample, the clone carrying this TCR beta chain is medium-sized. Its antigen is unknown. The CDR3 loop spans 14 amino acids. V dropped 4 bases and J dropped 2; count of bases not matched to a gene: 4. General observations from the study: Tumor memory CD4+ T cell TCR gene usage clustered with blood and lymph node memory CD4+ cells and lymph node naive CD4+ cells.

The sorted Tregs were CD4+CD25+CD127-/low cells. Adaptor-ligated barcode primers were used to amplify TRBV12-4/TRBJ1-2 clonotypes. MiXCR, applied by TCRdb to the multiplex PCR reads, yields one record per CDR3 protein. The data hold about 650 distinct CDR3 sequences, with 3% to 4.5% observed a single time. This receptor was identified in a female donor with breast cancer. The sequencing sample was made of Tregs sorted from blood. The chain couples TRBV12-3 or TRBV12-4 to TRBJ1-2, with TRBD1 matching over 7 bases. CDR3 residues: CASSSQTGNYGYTF. In DNA, the CDR3 is TGTGCCAGCAGTTCCCAGACAGGGAACTATGGCTACACCTTC.